Below, one T cell receptor beta chain is given with its context. This CDR3 comprises 18 residues. Deletions cut 3 bases from V and 9 bases from J, with 24 bases between. In germline, CDR1 is MNHEY, CDR2 SMNVEV (reference sequence). This specimen comes from a study of human T cells and chemical hapten exposure. Overall study context: Sensitizing treatment utilized 2% DPC over a 2 cm by 2 cm portion of upper inner arm skin. Minor volume differences among pooled libraries chiefly drove per-sample TCR yield variation.

As handled by the study authors: Counting gave a median of around 100,000 TCRs per sample, with values ranging from about 23,224 to 690,600. Using its own MiXCR run on the RACE reads, TCRdb lists one record per CDR3 protein. The V and J calls shown here were made by TCRdb, not taken from the authors' results. The table lists fewer than 140,000 distinct CDR3 sequences, more than 10% of them singletons. The time point: pre-sensitization, week 0. Treatment indicated: therapeutic diphenylcyclopropenone sensitization with weekly scalp DPC. The study extracted total RNA from unfractionated whole blood. The receptor's source is a woman aged 45-60 years with alopecia areata. Some clones in this sample may be carry-over from other donors' samples. The starting material was whole blood, obtained in connection with sensitization to the hapten diphenylcyclopropenone (DPC). This rearrangement joins TRBV27 to TRBJ1-6; no firm D call. The CDR3: CASSFLSPWRHEGSPLHF. DNA for the CDR3: TGTGCCAGCAGTTTTTTGAGTCCCTGGAGGCACGAAGGTTCACCCCTCCACTTT.